A single sample is the source of the 8 T cell receptor beta chains below, sequenced in a study of blood T cell repertoires in COVID-19. Libraries were prepared by immunoSEQ multiplex PCR; TCRdb keeps only in-frame clonotypes and omits some of them. The sample includes about 250,000 clones, about 88% seen only once; the top ten take around 3%. Sequencing was done on a sample of PBMCs or T cells enriched from blood (not recorded which). The origin of the receptors is a woman between 45 and 60 years old who had recovered from COVID-19.

V usage is TRBV7-2 and J usage is TRBJ2-7, with D possibly matching TRBD1 (8 bases). Per the germline V gene, CDR1 is SGHTA and CDR2 is FQGNSA. V was clipped by 5 bases and J by 2 bases, with 19 bases between them. This CDR3 is 16 amino acids long. The CDR3 protein is CASSPTHRGGTYEQYF. The DNA for the CDR3 is TGTGCCAGCAGCCCGACCCACAGGGGGGGTACCTACGAGCAGTACTTC.

The chain is built from TRBV10-1 and TRBJ2-1; the match to TRBD2 covers 8 bases. The CDR3 has 17 residues. CDR1 is WNHNN, CDR2 SYGVQD, per germline (reference sequence). The V segment lost 0 bases and the J segment 0 bases; nucleotides outside the gene matches: 4. The CDR3 is CASSESIAGNSYNEQFF. The CDR3 nucleotides read TGCGCCAGCAGTGAGTCGATAGCGGGAAACTCCTACAATGAGCAGTTCTTC.

This chain links TRBV7-6 with TRBJ2-7; 10 bases align to TRBD1. The CDR3 extends over 14 amino acids. Per germline, CDR1 SGHVS and CDR2 FNYEAQ. The V and J ends lost 5 bases and 5 bases, in that order; junction bases with no gene match: 6. DNA for the CDR3: TGTGCCAGCAGCCAAGCCGGACAGGGGGACGAGCAGTACTTC. Amino acids: CASSQAGQGDEQYF.

This clone was observed a handful of times. This chain joins TRBV7-8 and TRBJ2-7, with a weak D call TRBD2 (6 bases). The CDR3 is made up of 16 amino acids. The germline gives CDR1 SGHVS, CDR2 FQNEAQ. V was clipped by 5 bases and J by 2 bases, with 19 bases between them. CDR3 nucleotide sequence: TGTGCCAGCAGCCCACCCTTGCGGGACGGACCCTACGAGCAGTACTTC. It codes for CASSPPLRDGPYEQYF. Filled out from reference TRBV7-8 and TRBJ2-7, the complete variable domain reads GAGVSQSPRYKVAKRGQDVALRCDPISGHVSLFWYQQALGQGPEFLTYFQNEAQLDKSGLPSDRFFAERPEGSVSTLKIQRTQQEDSAVYLCASSPPLRDGPYEQYFGPGTRLTVT.

J is TRBJ2-2 and V is TRBV10-3, with D tentatively TRBD1 (6 bases). Germline V gene data show CDR1 as ENHRY and CDR2 as SYGVKD. The CDR3 is 17 residues long. Deletions cut 2 bases from V and 4 bases from J, with 17 bases between. Here the CDR3 reads CAISEPQQGVGTGELFF. The CDR3 region has the DNA TGTGCCATCAGTGAGCCCCAACAGGGTGTAGGCACCGGGGAGCTGTTTTTT.

The V and J genes are TRBV14 and TRBJ1-1; D gene unclear. Germline lookup yields CDR1 SGHDN and CDR2 FVKESK. Trimming cost V 4 bases and J 5 bases, with 11 bases left between them. This CDR3 is built from 13 residues. The CDR3, as DNA: TGTGCCAGCAGCCCCGGAGGCTTGACTGAAGCTTTCTTT. Translating it yields CASSPGGLTEAFF. Together with reference TRBV14 and TRBJ1-1, the CDR3 gives the full variable domain: EAGVTQFPSHSVIEKGQTVTLRCDPISGHDNLYWYRRVMGKEIKFLLHFVKESKQDESGMPNNRFLAERTGGTYSTLKVQPAELEDSGVYFCASSPGGLTEAFFGQGTRLTVV.

This chain uses TRBV18 with TRBJ2-7; 8 positions match TRBD2. This CDR3 has 13 amino acids. The V and J ends lost 4 bases and 3 bases, in that order; junction bases with no gene match: 2. Germline CDR1 reads KGHSH; CDR2 reads LQKENI. CDR3 bases: TGTGCCAGCTCACAGGGACTAGACTACGAGCAGTACTTC. It codes for CASSQGLDYEQYF. Variable domain in full (rest from reference TRBV18 and TRBJ2-7): NAGVMQNPRHLVRRRGQEARLRCSPMKGHSHVYWYRQLPEEGLKFMVYLQKENIIDESGMPKERFSAEFPKEGPSILRIQQVVRGDSAAYFCASSQGLDYEQYFGPGTRLTVT.

The chain carries TRBV6-2 or TRBV6-3 and TRBJ2-3, with 7 nucleotides matching TRBD1. Germline CDR1 reads MNHEY; CDR2 reads SVGEGT. The trim removed 5 bases at V and 5 bases at J, leaving 13 bases unmatched. This CDR3 contains 16 residues. Here the CDR3 DNA reads TGTGCCAGCAGTGGACCAAGGGGGCGCGGCGGAGATACGCAGTATTTT. Protein sequence: CASSGPRGRGGDTQYF.